Listed below are T cell receptor beta chains from one sample, sequenced in a study of T cells in Graves' hyperthyroidism and ophthalmopathy. A single record per CDR3 protein comes from TCRdb applying MiXCR to the multiplex PCR reads. This table holds around 190,000 distinct CDR3 sequences, about a sixth found once. The sample was blood. The source of these receptors is a woman between 45 and 65 years old with Graves' hyperthyroidism. The CDR3 runs from the conserved cysteine through the conserved F or W. Fields, in order: V gene, J gene, CDR3 protein.

TRBV20-1	TRBJ2-5	CSVDREGETQYF
TRBV20-1	TRBJ2-1	CSARDQVRDRVYSSSYNEQFF
TRBV11-2	TRBJ1-1	CASSPGQWNTEAFF
TRBV6-1	TRBJ1-1	CASTKNRQGMNTEAFF
TRBV15	TRBJ2-5	CATSGGLGETQYF
TRBV29-1	TRBJ1-1	CSVQTGTMNTEAFF
TRBV27	TRBJ2-7	CASSLGRPTLSSYEQYF
TRBV5-1	TRBJ1-5	CASSPDGTAYSNQPQHF
TRBV28	TRBJ2-7	CASSLYPGTSGHNSYEQYF
TRBV20-1	TRBJ2-7	CSAGNEKEYEQYF
TRBV7-6	TRBJ2-7	CASSTPTVFPYEQYF
TRBV7-2	TRBJ2-3	CASSLRAELHTDTQYF
TRBV10-3	TRBJ2-7	CAISATYEQYF
TRBV6-1	TRBJ2-7	CASSYLQVYEQYF
TRBV12-3/TRBV12-4	TRBJ1-1	CASSSAAGLNTEAFF
TRBV10-3	TRBJ2-1	CAISDPGTDTYNEQFF
TRBV5-1	TRBJ1-2	CASSQGDYGYTF
TRBV5-1	TRBJ2-5	CASSPGTGVMETQYF
TRBV18	TRBJ1-1	CASSPRDTTNTEAFF
TRBV2	TRBJ2-2	CASRYGSGELFF
TRBV10-3	TRBJ1-2	CAISEDANPRGYTF
TRBV3-1	TRBJ2-1	CASSQVVGVPYNEQFF
TRBV24-1	TRBJ1-1	CATSDRRGATEAFF
TRBV5-1	TRBJ2-1	CASSSTGSSYNEQFF
TRBV20-1	TRBJ2-5	CSAVAGVAEETQYF
TRBV29-1	TRBJ2-1	CCGRVWDNEQFF
TRBV15	TRBJ1-2	CATSREQGINYGYTF
TRBV7-9	TRBJ1-2	CAHEEAGPGYTF